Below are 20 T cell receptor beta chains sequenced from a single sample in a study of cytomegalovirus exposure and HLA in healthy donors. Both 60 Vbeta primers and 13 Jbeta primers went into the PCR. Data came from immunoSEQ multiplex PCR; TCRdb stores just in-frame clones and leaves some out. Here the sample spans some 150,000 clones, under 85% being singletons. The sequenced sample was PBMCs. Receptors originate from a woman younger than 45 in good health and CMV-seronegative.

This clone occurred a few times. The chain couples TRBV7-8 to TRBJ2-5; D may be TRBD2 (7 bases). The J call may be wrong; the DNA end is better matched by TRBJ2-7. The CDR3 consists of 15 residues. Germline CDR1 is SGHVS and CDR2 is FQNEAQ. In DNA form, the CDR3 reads TGTGCCAGCAGCCCGGACGGGGGGCCCTCCTACGAGCAGTACTTC. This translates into CASSPDGGPSYEQYF.

CDR3 in DNA: TGTGCCAGCAGCTTATTGTTGGGCGACACTGAAGCTTTCTTT. This sequence encodes CASSLLLGDTEAFF. This rearrangement joins TRBV7-3 to TRBJ1-1; no clear D gene. There are 14 residues in the CDR3. Trimming cost V 2 bases and J 3 bases, with 10 bases left between them. Germline CDR1 reads SGHTA; CDR2 reads FQGTGA. The full variable domain, in which reference TRBV7-3 and TRBJ1-1 provide the parts outside the CDR3, is GAGVSQTPSNKVTEKGKYVELRCDPISGHTALYWYRQSLGQGPEFLIYFQGTGAADDSGLPNDRFFAVRPEGSVSTLKIQRTERGDSAVYLCASSLLLGDTEAFFGQGTRLTVV.

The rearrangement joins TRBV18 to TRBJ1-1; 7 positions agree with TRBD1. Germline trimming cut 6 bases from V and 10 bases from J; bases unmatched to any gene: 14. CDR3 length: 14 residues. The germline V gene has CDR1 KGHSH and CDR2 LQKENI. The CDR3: CASSPGTEGPGAFF. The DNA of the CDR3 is TGTGCCAGCTCCCCCGGGACAGAGGGGCCTGGAGCTTTCTTT.

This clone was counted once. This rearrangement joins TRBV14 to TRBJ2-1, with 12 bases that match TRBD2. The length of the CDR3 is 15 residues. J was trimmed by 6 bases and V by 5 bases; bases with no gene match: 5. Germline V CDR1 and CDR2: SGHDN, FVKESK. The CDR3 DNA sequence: TGTGCCAGCAGCAGACTAGCGGGAGAGTTCAATGAGCAGTTCTTC. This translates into CASSRLAGEFNEQFF.

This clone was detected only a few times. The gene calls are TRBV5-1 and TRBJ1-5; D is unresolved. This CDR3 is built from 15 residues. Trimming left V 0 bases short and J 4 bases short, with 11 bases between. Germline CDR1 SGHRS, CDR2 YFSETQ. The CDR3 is CASSLDNSHNQPQHF. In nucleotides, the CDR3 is TGCGCCAGCAGCTTGGATAACAGCCATAATCAGCCCCAGCATTTT.

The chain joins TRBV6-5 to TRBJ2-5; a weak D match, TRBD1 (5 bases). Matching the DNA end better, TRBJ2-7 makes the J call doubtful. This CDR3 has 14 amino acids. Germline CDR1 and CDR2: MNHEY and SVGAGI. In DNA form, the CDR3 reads TGTGCCAGCAGAGTCAGGGAAAGGGGCTACGAGCAGTACTTC. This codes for CASRVRERGYEQYF.

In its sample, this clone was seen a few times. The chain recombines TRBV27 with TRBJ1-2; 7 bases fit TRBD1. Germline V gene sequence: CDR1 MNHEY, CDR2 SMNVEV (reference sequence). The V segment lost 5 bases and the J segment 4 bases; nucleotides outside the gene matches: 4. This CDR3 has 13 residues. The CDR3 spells CASSPYRGYGYTF. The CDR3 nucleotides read TGTGCCAGCAGTCCCTACAGGGGCTATGGCTACACCTTC.

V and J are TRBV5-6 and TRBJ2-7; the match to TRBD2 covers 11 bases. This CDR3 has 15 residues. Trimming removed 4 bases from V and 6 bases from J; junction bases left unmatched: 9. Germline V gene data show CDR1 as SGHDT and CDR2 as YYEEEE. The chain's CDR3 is CASSPTSGRVVEQYF. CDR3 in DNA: TGTGCCAGCAGCCCCACTAGCGGGAGAGTGGTCGAGCAGTACTTC.

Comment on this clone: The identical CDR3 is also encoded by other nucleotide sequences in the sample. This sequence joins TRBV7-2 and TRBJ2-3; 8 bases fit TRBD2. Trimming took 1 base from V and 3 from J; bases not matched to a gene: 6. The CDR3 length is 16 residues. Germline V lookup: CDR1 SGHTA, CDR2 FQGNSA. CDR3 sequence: CASSLGLAGGTDTQYF. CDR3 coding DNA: TGTGCCAGCAGCTTAGGTCTGGCGGGGGGTACAGATACGCAGTATTTT.

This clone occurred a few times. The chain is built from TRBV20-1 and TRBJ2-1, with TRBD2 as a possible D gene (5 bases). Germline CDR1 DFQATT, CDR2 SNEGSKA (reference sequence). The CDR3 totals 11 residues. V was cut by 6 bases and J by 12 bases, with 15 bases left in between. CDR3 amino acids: CSALLAFGQFF. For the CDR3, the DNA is TGCAGTGCCCTGCTAGCTTTTGGGCAGTTCTTC.

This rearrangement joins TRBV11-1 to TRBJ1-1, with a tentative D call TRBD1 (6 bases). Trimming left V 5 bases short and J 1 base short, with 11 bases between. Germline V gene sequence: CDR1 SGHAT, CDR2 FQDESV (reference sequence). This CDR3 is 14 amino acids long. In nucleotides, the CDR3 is TGTGCCAGCAGCCAGGACAGATCGAACACTGAAGCTTTCTTT. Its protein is CASSQDRSNTEAFF.

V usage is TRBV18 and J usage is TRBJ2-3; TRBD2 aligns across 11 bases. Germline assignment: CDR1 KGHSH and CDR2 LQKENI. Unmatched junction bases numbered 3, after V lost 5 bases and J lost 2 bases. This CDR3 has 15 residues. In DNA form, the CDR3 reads TGTGCCAGCTCAACTAGCGGGAGTGACACAGATACGCAGTATTTT. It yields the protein CASSTSGSDTDTQYF.

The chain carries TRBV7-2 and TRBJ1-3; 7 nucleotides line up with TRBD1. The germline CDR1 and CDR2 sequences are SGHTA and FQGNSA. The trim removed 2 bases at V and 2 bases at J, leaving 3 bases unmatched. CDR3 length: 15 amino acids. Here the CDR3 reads CASSLTTGTGNTIYF. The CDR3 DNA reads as TGTGCCAGCAGCTTAACGACAGGGACTGGAAACACCATATATTTT.

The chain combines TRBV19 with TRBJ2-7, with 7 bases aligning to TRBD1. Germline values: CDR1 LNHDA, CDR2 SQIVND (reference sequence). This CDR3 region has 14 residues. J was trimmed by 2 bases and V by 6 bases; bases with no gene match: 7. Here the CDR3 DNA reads TGTGCCAGTAGCCTGACAGGGCCCCCCTACGAGCAGTACTTC. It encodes CASSLTGPPYEQYF.

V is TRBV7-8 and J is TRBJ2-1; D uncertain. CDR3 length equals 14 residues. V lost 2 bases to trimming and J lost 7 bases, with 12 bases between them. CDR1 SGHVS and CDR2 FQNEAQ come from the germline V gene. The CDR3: CASSLIGIWNEQFF. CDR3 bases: TGTGCCAGCAGCTTAATCGGTATATGGAATGAGCAGTTCTTC.

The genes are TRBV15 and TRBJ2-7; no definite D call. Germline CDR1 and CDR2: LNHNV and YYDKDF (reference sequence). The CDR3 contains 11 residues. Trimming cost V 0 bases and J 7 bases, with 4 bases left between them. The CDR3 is CATSRDQEQYF. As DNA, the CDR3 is TGTGCCACCAGCAGAGATCAAGAGCAGTACTTC. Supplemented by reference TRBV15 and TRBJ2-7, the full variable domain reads DAMVIQNPRYQVTQFGKPVTLSCSQTLNHNVMYWYQQKSSQAPKLLFHYYDKDFNNEADTPDNFQSRRPNTSFCFLDIRSPGLGDTAMYLCATSRDQEQYFGPGTRLTVT.

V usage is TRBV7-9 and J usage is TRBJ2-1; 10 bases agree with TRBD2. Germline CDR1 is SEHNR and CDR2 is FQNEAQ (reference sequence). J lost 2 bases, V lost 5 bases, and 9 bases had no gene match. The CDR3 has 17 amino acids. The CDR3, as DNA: TGTGCCAGCAGCAAGGGACTAGCGAGAGAGGCCTACAATGAGCAGTTCTTC. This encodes CASSKGLAREAYNEQFF.

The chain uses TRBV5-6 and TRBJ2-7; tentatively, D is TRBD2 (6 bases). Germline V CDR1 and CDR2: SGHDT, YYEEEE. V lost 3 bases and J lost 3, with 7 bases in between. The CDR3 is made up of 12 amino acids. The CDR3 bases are TGTGCCAGCAGCTCGGGAGTCTACGAGCAGTACTTC. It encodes CASSSGVYEQYF.

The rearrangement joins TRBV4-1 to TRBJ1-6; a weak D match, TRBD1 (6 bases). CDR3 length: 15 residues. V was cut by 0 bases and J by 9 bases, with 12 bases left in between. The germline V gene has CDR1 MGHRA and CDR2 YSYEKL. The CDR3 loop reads CASSQDPRGGSPLHF. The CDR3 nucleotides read TGCGCCAGCAGCCAAGATCCCAGGGGTGGTTCACCCCTCCACTTT.

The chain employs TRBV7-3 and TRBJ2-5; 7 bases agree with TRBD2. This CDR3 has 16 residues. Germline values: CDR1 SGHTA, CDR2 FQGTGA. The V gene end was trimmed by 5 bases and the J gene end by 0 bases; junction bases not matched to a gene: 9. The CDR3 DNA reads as TGTGCCAGCAGCCACCGGGGAGGGTTGTACCAAGAGACCCAGTACTTC. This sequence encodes CASSHRGGLYQETQYF.